This T cell receptor (beta chain) stems from a study of OX40 agonist ivuxolimab in advanced cancers. Germline trimming cut 3 bases from V and 6 bases from J; bases unmatched to any gene: 14. This CDR3 contains 16 residues. Germline CDR1 reads LNHDA; CDR2 reads SQIVND (reference sequence). Measured with immunoSEQ multiplex PCR; TCRdb has only the in-frame clones, and not every one. The top ten hold approximately 10% of the sample, which has 55,000 to 75,000 clones, around four fifths seen once. The rearrangement joins TRBV19 to TRBJ2-7, with 7 positions matching TRBD2. This receptor was obtained from an adult with an advanced solid tumor such as melanoma, head and neck, liver or kidney cancer. The specimen was CD4+ or CD8+ T cells sorted from blood, collected in a trial of the OX40 agonist ivuxolimab. The CDR3 reads CASSIYPGTGGAEQYF. In nucleotides, the CDR3 is TGTGCCAGTAGTATCTACCCCGGGACGGGGGGTGCCGAGCAGTACTTC.